This is a list of T cell receptor beta chains from one sample in a study of blood T cell repertoires in COVID-19. TCRdb's copy holds only in-frame clones and misses some; the assay was immunoSEQ multiplex PCR. The sample has under 150,000 clones; around 80% are singletons. Sequencing was done on a sample of peripheral blood. The receptors were gathered from a man older than 75 with acute or convalescent COVID-19. Each CDR3 is given with its conserved first and last residue. The D gene is left open where the match is weak.

J gene,V gene,D gene,CDR3 protein
TRBJ2-2,TRBV5-5,-,CASSLIQNTGELFF
TRBJ2-1,TRBV4-2,TRBD2,CASHSGGEQFF
TRBJ1-1,TRBV6-9,-,CASSSDGQNTEAFF
TRBJ2-7,TRBV7-2,-,CASSLGNRVIYEQYF
TRBJ1-6,TRBV27,-,CASSLVGASIIEAPLHF
TRBJ2-2,TRBV3-1/TRBV3-2,TRBD2,CASSSRTSGANTGELFF
TRBJ1-1,TRBV7-9,TRBD1,CASSSPRDRVGTEAFF
TRBJ2-2,TRBV5-4,-,CASSPRGLGNTGELFF
TRBJ1-1,TRBV19,-,CASSPLKGMRLYTEAFF
TRBJ2-1,TRBV5-1,TRBD1,CASSGGTGGRNEQFF